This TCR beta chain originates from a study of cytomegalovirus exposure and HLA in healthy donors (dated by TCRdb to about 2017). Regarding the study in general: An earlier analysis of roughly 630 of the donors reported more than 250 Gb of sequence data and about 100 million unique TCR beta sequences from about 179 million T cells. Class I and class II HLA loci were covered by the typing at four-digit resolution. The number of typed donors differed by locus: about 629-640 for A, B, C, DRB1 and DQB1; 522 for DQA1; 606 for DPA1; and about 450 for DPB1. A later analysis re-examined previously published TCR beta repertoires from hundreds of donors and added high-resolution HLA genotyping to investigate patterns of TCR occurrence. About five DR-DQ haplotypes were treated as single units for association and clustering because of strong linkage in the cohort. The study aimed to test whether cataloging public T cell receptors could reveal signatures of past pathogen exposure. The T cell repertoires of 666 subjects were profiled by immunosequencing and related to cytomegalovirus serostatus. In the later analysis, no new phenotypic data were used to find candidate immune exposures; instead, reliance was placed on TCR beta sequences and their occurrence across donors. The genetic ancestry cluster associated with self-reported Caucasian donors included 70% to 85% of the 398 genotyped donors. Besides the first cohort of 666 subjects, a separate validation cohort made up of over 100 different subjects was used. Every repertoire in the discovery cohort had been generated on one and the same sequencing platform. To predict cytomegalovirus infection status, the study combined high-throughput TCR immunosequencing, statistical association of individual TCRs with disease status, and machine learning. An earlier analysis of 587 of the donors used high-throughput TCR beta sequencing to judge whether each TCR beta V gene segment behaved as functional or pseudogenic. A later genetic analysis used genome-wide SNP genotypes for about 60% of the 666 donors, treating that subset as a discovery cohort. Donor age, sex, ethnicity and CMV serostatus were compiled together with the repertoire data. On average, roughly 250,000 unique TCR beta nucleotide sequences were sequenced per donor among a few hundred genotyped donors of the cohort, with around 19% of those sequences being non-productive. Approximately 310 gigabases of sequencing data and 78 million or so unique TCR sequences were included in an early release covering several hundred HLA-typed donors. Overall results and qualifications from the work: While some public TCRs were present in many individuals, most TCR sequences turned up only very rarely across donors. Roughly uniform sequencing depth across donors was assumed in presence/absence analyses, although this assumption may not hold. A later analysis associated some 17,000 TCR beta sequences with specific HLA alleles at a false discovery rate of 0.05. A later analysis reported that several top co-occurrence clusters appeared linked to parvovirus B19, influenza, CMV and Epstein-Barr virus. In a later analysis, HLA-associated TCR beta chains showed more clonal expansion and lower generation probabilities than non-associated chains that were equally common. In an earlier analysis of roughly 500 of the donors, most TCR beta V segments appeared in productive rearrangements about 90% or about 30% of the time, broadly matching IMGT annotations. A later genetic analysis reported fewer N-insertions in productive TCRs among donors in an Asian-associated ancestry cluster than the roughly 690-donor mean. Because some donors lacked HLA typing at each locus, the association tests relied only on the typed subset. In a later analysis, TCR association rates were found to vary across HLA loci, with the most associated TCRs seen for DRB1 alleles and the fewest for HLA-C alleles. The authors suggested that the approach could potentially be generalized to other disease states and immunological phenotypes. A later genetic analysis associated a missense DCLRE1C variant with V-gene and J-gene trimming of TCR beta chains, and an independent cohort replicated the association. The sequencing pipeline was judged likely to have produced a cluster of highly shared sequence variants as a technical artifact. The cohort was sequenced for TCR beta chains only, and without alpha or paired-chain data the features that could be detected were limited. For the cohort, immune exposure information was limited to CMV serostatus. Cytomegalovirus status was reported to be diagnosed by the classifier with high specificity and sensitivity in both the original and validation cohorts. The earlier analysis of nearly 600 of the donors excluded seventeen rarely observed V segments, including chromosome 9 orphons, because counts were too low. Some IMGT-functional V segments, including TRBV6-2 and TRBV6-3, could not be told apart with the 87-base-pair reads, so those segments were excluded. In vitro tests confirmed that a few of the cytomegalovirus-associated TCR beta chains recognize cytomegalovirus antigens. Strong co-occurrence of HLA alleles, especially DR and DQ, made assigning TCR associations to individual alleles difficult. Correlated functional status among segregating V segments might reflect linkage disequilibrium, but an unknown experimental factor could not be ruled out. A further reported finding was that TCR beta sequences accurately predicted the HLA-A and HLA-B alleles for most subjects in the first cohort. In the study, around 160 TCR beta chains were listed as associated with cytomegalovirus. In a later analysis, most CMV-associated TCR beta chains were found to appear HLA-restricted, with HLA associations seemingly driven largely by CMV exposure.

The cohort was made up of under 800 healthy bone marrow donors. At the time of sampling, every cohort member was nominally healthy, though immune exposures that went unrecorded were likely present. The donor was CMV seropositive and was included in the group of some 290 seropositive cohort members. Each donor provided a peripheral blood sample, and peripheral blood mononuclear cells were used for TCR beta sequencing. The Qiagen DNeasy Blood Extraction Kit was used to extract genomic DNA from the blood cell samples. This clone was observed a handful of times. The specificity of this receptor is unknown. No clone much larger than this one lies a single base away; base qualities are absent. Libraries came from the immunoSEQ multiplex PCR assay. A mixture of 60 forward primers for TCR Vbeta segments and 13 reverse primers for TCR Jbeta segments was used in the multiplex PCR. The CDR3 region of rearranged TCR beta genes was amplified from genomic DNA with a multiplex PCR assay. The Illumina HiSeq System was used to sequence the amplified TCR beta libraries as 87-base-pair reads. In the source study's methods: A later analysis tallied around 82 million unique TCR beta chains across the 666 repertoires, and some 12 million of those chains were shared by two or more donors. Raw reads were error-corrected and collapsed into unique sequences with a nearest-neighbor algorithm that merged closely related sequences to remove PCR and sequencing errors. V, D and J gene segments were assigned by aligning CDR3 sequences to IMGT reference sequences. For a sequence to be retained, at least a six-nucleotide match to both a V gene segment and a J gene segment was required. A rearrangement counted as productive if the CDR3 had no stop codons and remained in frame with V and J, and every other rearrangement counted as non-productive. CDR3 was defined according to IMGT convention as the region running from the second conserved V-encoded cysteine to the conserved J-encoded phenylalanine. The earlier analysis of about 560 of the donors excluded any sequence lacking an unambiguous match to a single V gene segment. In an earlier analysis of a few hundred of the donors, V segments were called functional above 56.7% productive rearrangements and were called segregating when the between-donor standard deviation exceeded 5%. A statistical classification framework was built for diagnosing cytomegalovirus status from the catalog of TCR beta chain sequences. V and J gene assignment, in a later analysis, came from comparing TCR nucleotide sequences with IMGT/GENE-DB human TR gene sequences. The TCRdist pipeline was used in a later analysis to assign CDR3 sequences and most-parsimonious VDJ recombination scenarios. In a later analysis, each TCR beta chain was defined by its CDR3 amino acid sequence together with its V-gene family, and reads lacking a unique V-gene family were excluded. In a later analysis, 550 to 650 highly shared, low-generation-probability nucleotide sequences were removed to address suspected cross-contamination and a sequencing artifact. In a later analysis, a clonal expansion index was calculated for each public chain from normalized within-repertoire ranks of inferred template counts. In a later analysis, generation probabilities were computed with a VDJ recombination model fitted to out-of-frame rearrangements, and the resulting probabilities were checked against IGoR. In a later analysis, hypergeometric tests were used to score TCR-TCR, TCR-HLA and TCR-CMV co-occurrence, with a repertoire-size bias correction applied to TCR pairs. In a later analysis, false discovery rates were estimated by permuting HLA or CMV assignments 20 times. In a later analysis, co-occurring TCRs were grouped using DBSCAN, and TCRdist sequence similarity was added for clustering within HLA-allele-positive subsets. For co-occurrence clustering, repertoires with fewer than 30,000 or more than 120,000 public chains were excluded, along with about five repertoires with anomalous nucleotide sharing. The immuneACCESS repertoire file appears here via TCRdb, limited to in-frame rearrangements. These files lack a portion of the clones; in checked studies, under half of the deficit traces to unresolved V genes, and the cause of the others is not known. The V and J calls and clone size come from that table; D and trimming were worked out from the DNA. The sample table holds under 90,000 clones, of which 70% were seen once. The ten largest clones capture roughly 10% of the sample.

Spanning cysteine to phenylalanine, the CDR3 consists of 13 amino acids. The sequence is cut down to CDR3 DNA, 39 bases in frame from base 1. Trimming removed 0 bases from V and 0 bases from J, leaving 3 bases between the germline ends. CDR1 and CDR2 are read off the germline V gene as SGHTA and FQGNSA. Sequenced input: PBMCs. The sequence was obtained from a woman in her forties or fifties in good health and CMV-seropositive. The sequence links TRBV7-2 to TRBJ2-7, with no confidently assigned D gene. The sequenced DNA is TGTGCCAGCAGCTTAGCCAGCTCCTACGAGCAGTACTTC. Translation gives CASSLASSYEQYF.